Shown below are 24 T cell receptor beta chains from a single sample sequenced in a study of OX40 agonist ivuxolimab in advanced cancers. Some clones are missing from TCRdb's copy, which holds only in-frame ones; the method was immunoSEQ multiplex PCR. Of some 57,000 clones listed, 90% were seen once; the top ten hold approximately 5%. The sequenced sample was CD4+ or CD8+ T cells sorted from blood, obtained in a trial of the OX40 agonist ivuxolimab. These receptors originate from an adult with an advanced solid tumor such as melanoma, head and neck, liver or kidney cancer.

The chain joins TRBV7-9 to TRBJ2-7, with 8 bases lining up with TRBD1. The junction had 9 bases not matched to a gene; V was cut back by 5 bases and J by 3 bases. The germline gives CDR1 SEHNR, CDR2 FQNEAQ (reference sequence). The CDR3 covers 15 residues. DNA of the CDR3: TGTGCCAGCAGCCGACATGGACAGGGAGGCTACGAGCAGTACTTC. As protein: CASSRHGQGGYEQYF.

This chain links TRBV7-2 with TRBJ2-1, with 9 nucleotides matching TRBD2. V lost 2 bases, J lost 6 bases, and 8 bases stayed unmatched. There are 16 residues in the CDR3. Germline values: CDR1 SGHTA, CDR2 FQGNSA. In DNA form, the CDR3 reads TGTGCCAGCAGCTTACTCGCGGGGGGGCCCGGCAATGAGCAGTTCTTC. Translation: CASSLLAGGPGNEQFF.

This chain connects TRBV9 to TRBJ1-4; no reliable D call. This CDR3 has 15 amino acids. The V end was cut by 3 bases, the J end by 4 bases, with 13 bases between. The germline CDR1 and CDR2 sequences are SGDLS and YYNGEE. CDR3 sequence: CASSALGGYNEKLFF. In DNA form, the CDR3 reads TGTGCCAGCAGCGCGTTGGGCGGATATAATGAAAAACTGTTTTTT.

This chain uses TRBV6-1 with TRBJ2-7; a possible D gene is TRBD1 (6 bases). V lost 9 bases to trimming and J lost 3 bases, with 18 bases between them. The germline V gene has CDR1 MNHNS and CDR2 SASEGT. The CDR3 extends over 14 amino acids. The CDR3 reads CASHRDNIRYEQYF. The CDR3 DNA sequence: TGTGCCAGTCACCGGGACAATATCCGCTACGAGCAGTACTTC.

V is TRBV7-2 and J is TRBJ1-3; the match to TRBD1 covers 10 bases. Trimming at V came to 1 base and at J to 0 bases, leaving 9 bases not matched to a gene. Germline lookup yields CDR1 SGHTA and CDR2 FQGNSA. This CDR3 has 19 residues. The CDR3 DNA reads TGTGCCAGCAGCTTAGGAGGGGGACAGGGGACCAGCTCTGGAAACACCATATATTTT. It translates to CASSLGGGQGTSSGNTIYF.

This chain joins TRBV30 and TRBJ2-3; D may be TRBD2 (6 bases). CDR1 is GTSNPN, CDR2 SVGIG, per germline (reference sequence). CDR3 length: 11 amino acids. V was shortened by 5 bases and J by 5 bases, with 8 bases between the two germline ends. The CDR3 nucleotides are TGTGCCTGGTCGGGGGTAGATACGCAGTATTTT. Translated, it gives CAWSGVDTQYF.

This clone turned up a few times. This chain joins TRBV29-1 and TRBJ2-3; 8 bases are shared with TRBD1. V dropped 2 bases and J dropped 4; count of bases not matched to a gene: 8. Germline V CDR1 and CDR2: SQVTM, ANQGSEA. CDR3 size: 15 residues. CDR3 nucleotides: TGCAGCGTTGAACCCCGAGGACAGGGTGCAGATACGCAGTATTTT. This codes for CSVEPRGQGADTQYF.

The rearrangement joins TRBV6-5 to TRBJ2-2; no clear D gene. The germline V gene encodes CDR1 MNHEY and CDR2 SVGAGI. This CDR3 has 11 residues. Trimming shortened V by 5 bases and J by 2 bases, and 0 bases separated the two germline ends. CDR3 sequence (DNA): TGTGCCAGCAGTAACACCGGGGAGCTGTTTTTT. It translates to CASSNTGELFF.

The CDR3 sequence: CASSQGQEGTEAFF. The CDR3 DNA reads TGTGCCAGCTCTCAGGGACAGGAGGGCACTGAAGCTTTCTTT. The chain employs TRBV18 and TRBJ1-1, with 8 nucleotides matching TRBD1. Germline loops: CDR1 KGHSH, CDR2 LQKENI. The junction had 7 bases not matched to a gene; V was cut back by 6 bases and J by 4 bases. The CDR3 consists of 14 residues.

The V gene is TRBV5-4, the J gene TRBJ1-1, with a weak D call TRBD1 (5 bases). The CDR3 contains 11 residues. CDR1 and CDR2 from the germline V gene are SGHNT and YYREEE (reference sequence). The germline V and J ends were trimmed by 1 base and 10 bases, with 8 bases remaining between them. CDR3 sequence reads: CASSLKRGAFF. DNA for the CDR3: TGTGCCAGCAGCTTGAAGAGGGGAGCTTTCTTT. Full variable domain (outside the CDR3, taken from reference TRBV5-4 and TRBJ1-1): ETGVTQSPTHLIKTRGQQVTLRCSSQSGHNTVSWYQQALGQGPQFIFQYYREEENGRGNFPPRFSGLQFPNYSSELNVNALELDDSALYLCASSLKRGAFFGQGTRLTVV.

The chain uses TRBV6-6 and TRBJ2-3, with 9 positions matching TRBD2. Germline V gene sequence: CDR1 MNHNY, CDR2 SVGAGI (reference sequence). V was clipped by 5 bases and J by 3 bases; unmatched bases: 6. The CDR3 consists of 15 residues. CDR3 region: CASSLSGSATDTQYF. Here the CDR3 DNA reads TGTGCCAGCAGTCTTAGCGGGAGCGCAACAGATACGCAGTATTTT.

The chain is built from TRBV9 and TRBJ1-2; 11 bases agree with TRBD1. There are 15 residues in the CDR3. With V trimmed by 3 bases and J by 4 bases, 5 bases remained unmatched. Germline CDR1 and CDR2: SGDLS and YYNGEE. CDR3 coding DNA: TGTGCCAGCAGCGACCGGGACAGGGGGGGCTATGGCTACACCTTC. Its protein product is CASSDRDRGGYGYTF.

The chain recombines TRBV7-9 with TRBJ2-5; D uncertain. V dropped 1 base and J dropped 5 bases, with 5 bases sitting between them. Germline CDR1 and CDR2: SEHNR and FQNEAQ (reference sequence). The CDR3 consists of 12 residues. CDR3 sequence: CASSLDRETQYF. CDR3 bases: TGTGCCAGCAGCTTAGATCGTGAGACCCAGTACTTC.

This chain connects TRBV10-3 to TRBJ1-2, with a weak D call TRBD1 (5 bases). The CDR3 length is 14 residues. Germline CDR1 is ENHRY and CDR2 is SYGVKD. Trimming removed 5 bases from V and 8 bases from J, with 18 bases in between. In DNA, the CDR3 is TGTGCCATCAGTCCTGGGGGATACCGAGGCGGCTACACCTTC. It is translated as CAISPGGYRGGYTF.

This clone was detected only once. The chain links TRBV19 to TRBJ1-1; possible D gene TRBD1, 5 bases. Trimming stripped 4 bases from V and 1 base from J, with 7 bases between. Germline V gives CDR1 LNHDA, CDR2 SQIVND (reference sequence). This CDR3 is 13 amino acids long. DNA of the CDR3: TGTGCCAGTAGTAAGACAGAGAACACTGAAGCTTTCTTT. It encodes CASSKTENTEAFF.

This clone was observed a few times. This chain links TRBV7-9 with TRBJ1-1; D gene uncertain. Trimming left V 5 bases short and J 0 bases short, with 10 bases between. This CDR3 is 14 amino acids long. Germline CDR1 and CDR2: SEHNR and FQNEAQ (reference sequence). The CDR3 protein is CASSAGRMNTEAFF. The CDR3, as DNA: TGTGCCAGCAGCGCTGGACGAATGAACACTGAAGCTTTCTTT.

J is TRBJ2-3 and V is TRBV30; 8 bases agree with TRBD2. Per germline, CDR1 GTSNPN and CDR2 SVGIG (reference sequence). CDR3 length equals 14 residues. J gave up 2 bases and V 7 bases, and 8 bases lay outside the gene matches. CDR3 nucleotide sequence: TGTGCCTCCACGGGAGGGGGGGACACAGATACGCAGTATTTT. Translating it yields CASTGGGDTDTQYF.

This chain uses TRBV6-1 with TRBJ2-7; tentative D call: TRBD2 (7 bases). The CDR3 is 15 residues long. The V and J ends lost 6 bases and 3 bases respectively, with 18 bases between them. CDR1 is MNHNS and CDR2 is SASEGT in the germline V gene. CDR3 nucleotides: TGTGCCAGCAGCCCATACGGACTAGGGGGCTACGAGCAGTACTTC. It yields the protein CASSPYGLGGYEQYF.

The chain recombines TRBV28 with TRBJ2-1, with TRBD1 as a possible D gene (6 bases). This CDR3 has 14 residues. V dropped 5 bases and J dropped 4 bases, with 12 bases sitting between them. Germline V gene data show CDR1 as MDHEN and CDR2 as SYDVKM. CDR3 region: CASSAAQGYNEQFF. The CDR3 DNA is TGTGCCAGCAGTGCCGCACAGGGTTACAATGAGCAGTTCTTC.

The CDR3 bases are TGTGCCAGCAGCCAAGAGGTCACAGGGACCTACGAGCAGTACTTC. Amino acid sequence: CASSQEVTGTYEQYF. The gene calls are TRBV4-2 and TRBJ2-7, with D possibly being TRBD1 (6 bases). CDR1 LGHNA and CDR2 YNFKEQ come from the germline V gene. The CDR3 is made up of 15 amino acids. The ends were cut back, 0 bases at V and 2 bases at J, with 11 bases in the middle.

The V gene is TRBV11-2, the J gene TRBJ2-3; TRBD2 matches at 11 bases. The CDR3 contains 16 residues. Germline CDR1 SGHAT, CDR2 FQNNGV. J was trimmed by 1 base and V by 2 bases; bases with no gene match: 2. Here the CDR3 reads CASSLSLAGGTDTQYF. The CDR3 DNA sequence: TGTGCCAGCAGCTTATCACTAGCGGGAGGCACAGATACGCAGTATTTT.

The genes are TRBV28 and TRBJ2-6; tentative D call: TRBD1 (6 bases). Germline V gives CDR1 MDHEN, CDR2 SYDVKM. V gave up 4 bases and J gave up 2 bases, with 15 bases separating them. This CDR3 is built from 17 residues. The CDR3 here is CASSSLDRSPGANVLTF. The DNA for the CDR3 is TGTGCCAGCAGTTCCCTCGACAGGTCCCCTGGGGCCAACGTCCTGACTTTC. The whole variable domain, remainder taken from reference TRBV28 and TRBJ2-6, is DVKVTQSSRYLVKRTGEKVFLECVQDMDHENMFWYRQDPGLGLRLIYFSYDVKMKEKGDIPEGYSVSREKKERFSLILESASTNQTSMYLCASSSLDRSPGANVLTFGAGSRLTVL.

The rearrangement joins TRBV2 to TRBJ1-1; TRBD1 agrees at 11 bases. CDR3 length: 14 amino acids. CDR1 SNHLY and CDR2 FYNNEI come from the germline V gene. V shed 8 bases, J shed 6 bases, and the junction held 8 bases outside the gene matches. This CDR3 reads CASAGTGGLAEAFF. In DNA, the CDR3 is TGTGCCAGCGCTGGGACAGGGGGGCTCGCTGAAGCTTTCTTT. The full variable domain, its missing parts supplied by reference TRBV2 and TRBJ1-1, is EPEVTQTPSHQVTQMGQEVILRCVPISNHLYFYWYRQILGQKVEFLVSFYNNEISEKSEIFDDQFSVERPDGSNFTLKIRSTKLEDSAMYFCASAGTGGLAEAFFGQGTRLTVV.

V is TRBV6-7 and J is TRBJ2-7, with D possibly TRBD1 on 5 matching bases. TRBV6-7 falls under the ORF class, with uncertain function. Between the trimmed V and J ends, which lost 11 bases and 3 bases, there was a span of 14 bases. This CDR3 contains 12 residues. CDR3 nucleotide sequence: TGTGCCCCCAGACAGACGAGCTACGAGCAGTACTTC. It codes for CAPRQTSYEQYF.